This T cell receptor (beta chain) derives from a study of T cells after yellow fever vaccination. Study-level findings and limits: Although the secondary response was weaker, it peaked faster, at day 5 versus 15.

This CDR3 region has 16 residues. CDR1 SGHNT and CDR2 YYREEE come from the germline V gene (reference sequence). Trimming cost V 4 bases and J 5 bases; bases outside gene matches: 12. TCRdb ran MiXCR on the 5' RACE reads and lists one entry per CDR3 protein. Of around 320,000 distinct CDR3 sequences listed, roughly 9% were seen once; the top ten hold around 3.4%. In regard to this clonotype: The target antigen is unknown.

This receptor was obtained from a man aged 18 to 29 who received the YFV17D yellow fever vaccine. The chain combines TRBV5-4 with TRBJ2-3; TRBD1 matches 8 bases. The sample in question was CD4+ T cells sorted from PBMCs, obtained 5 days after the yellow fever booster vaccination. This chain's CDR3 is CASSHRLTGVGDTQYF. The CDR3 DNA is TGTGCCAGCAGCCACCGCCTGACAGGGGTGGGAGATACGCAGTATTTT.